This T cell receptor beta chain was recovered during a study of T cell repertoires in cytomegalovirus infection. Background on the study: CMV epitopes, recently identified HLA-C-restricted and well-studied HLA-B-restricted, were used. In public TCR beta signatures, there were indications of both CMV infection and matching HLA type. The study's findings and limits: What dominated the ex vivo response were HLA-C-restricted CMV-specific TCR beta clonotypes. Individuals carrying CMV plus the relevant HLA were identified by cumulative frequency of public TCR beta families.

Trimming pared 0 bases from V and 5 bases from J, leaving 14 bases between. The CDR3 is 16 amino acids. Germline V gene lookup returns CDR1 SEHNR and CDR2 FQNEAQ (reference sequence). This clonotype was seen repeatedly, ten times or more. Its antigen is unidentified. A single record per CDR3 protein comes from TCRdb applying MiXCR to the reads. The sample has around 900,000 distinct CDR3 sequences; around 30% are singletons. The origin of this receptor is a human donor in good health (CMV status not recorded). Some clones in this sample may be carry-over from other donors' samples. The material was cultured CD8+ T cells from PBMCs, obtained from culture after CMV antigen stimulation. The chain couples TRBV7-9 to TRBJ2-1; possibly TRBD2 for D (6 bases). The CDR3 here is CASSLAPGEFDNEQFF. In nucleotides, the CDR3 is TGTGCCAGCAGCTTAGCGCCGGGGGAGTTTGACAATGAGCAGTTCTTC.